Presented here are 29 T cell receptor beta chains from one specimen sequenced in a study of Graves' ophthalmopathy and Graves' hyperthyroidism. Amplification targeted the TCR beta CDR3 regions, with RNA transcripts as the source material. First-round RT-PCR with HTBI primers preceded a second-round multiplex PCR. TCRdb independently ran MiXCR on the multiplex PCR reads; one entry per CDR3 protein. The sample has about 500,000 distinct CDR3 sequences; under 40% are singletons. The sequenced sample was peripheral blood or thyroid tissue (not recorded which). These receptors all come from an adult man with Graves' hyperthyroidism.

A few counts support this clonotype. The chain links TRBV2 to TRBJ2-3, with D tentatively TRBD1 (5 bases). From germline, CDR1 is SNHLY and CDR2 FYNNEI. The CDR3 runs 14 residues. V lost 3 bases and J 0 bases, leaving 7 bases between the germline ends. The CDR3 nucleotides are TGTGCCAGCAGTGAGGCAGGGAGCACAGATACGCAGTATTTT. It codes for CASSEAGSTDTQYF.

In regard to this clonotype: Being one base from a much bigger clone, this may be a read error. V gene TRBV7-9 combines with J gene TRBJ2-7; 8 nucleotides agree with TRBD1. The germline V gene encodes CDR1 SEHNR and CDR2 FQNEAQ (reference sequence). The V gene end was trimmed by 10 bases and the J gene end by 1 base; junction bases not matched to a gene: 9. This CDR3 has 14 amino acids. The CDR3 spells CAIQDRVRSYEQYF. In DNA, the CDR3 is TGTGCCATTCAGGACAGGGTAAGGTCCTACGAGCAGTACTTC.

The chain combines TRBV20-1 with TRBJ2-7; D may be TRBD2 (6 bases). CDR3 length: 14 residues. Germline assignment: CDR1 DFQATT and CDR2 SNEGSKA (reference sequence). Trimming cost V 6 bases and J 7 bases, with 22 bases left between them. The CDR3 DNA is TGCAGTGCAAACCCCAGCGGGCCTTTCAATGAGCAGTACTTC. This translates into CSANPSGPFNEQYF.

This CDR3 is CASSFGGGDEKLFF. As DNA, the CDR3 is TGTGCCAGCAGCTTTGGGGGTGGAGATGAAAAACTGTTTTTT. V gene TRBV7-2 combines with J gene TRBJ1-4; possibly TRBD1 for D (5 bases). From germline, CDR1 is SGHTA and CDR2 FQGNSA. V was shortened by 3 bases and J by 6 bases, with 11 bases between the two germline ends. The CDR3 extends over 14 amino acids. The complete variable domain, with remaining parts taken from reference TRBV7-2 and TRBJ1-4, reads GAGVSQSPSNKVTEKGKDVELRCDPISGHTALYWYRQSLGQGLEFLIYFQGNSAPDKSGLPSDRFSAERTGGSVSTLTIQRTQQEDSAVYLCASSFGGGDEKLFFGSGTQLSVL.

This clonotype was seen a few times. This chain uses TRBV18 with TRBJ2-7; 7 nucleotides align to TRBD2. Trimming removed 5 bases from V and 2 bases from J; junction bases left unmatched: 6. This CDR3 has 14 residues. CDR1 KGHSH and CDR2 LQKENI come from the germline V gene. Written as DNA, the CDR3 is TGTGCCAGCTCAGTAGCGGGCCCTGCCTACGAGCAGTACTTC. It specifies CASSVAGPAYEQYF. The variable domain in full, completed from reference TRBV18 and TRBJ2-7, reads NAGVMQNPRHLVRRRGQEARLRCSPMKGHSHVYWYRQLPEEGLKFMVYLQKENIIDESGMPKERFSAEFPKEGPSILRIQQVVRGDSAAYFCASSVAGPAYEQYFGPGTRLTVT.

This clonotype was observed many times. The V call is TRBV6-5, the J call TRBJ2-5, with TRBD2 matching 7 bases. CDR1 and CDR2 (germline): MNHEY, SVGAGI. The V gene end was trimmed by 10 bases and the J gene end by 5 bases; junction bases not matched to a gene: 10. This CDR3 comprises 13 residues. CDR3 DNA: TGTGCCACGGCCGGCGGGAGAGGGGAGACCCAGTACTTC. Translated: CATAGGRGETQYF.

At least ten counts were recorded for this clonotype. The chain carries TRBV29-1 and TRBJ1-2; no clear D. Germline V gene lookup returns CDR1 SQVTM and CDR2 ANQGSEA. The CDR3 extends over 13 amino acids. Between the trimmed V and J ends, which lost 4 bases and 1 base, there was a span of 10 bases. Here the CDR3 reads CSVVSEINYGYTF. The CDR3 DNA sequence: TGCAGCGTTGTTTCGGAGATTAACTATGGCTACACCTTC. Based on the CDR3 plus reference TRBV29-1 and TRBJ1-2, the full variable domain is SAVISQKPSRDICQRGTSLTIQCQVDSQVTMMFWYRQQPGQSLTLIATANQGSEATYESGFVIDKFPISRPNLTFSTLTVSNMSPEDSSIYLCSVVSEINYGYTFGSGTRLTVV.

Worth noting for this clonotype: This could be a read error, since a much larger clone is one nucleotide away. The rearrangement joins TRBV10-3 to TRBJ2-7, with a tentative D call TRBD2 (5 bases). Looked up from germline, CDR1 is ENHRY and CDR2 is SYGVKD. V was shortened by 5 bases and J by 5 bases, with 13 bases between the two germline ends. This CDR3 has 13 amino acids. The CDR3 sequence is CAISYGHGDEQYF. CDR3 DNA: TGTGCCATCAGTTACGGCCACGGGGACGAGCAGTACTTC.

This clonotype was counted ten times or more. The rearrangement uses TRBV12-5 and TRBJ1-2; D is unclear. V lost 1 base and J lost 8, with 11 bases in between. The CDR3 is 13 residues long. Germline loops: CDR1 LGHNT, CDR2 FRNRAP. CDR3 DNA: TGTGCTAGTGGTTTGGGGCCCAAGCGGGGCTACACCTTC. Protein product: CASGLGPKRGYTF.

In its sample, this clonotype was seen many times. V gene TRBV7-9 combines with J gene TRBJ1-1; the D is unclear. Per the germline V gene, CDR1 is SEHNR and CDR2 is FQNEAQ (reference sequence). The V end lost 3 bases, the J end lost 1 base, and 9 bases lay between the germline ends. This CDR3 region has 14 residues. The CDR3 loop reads CASSFSTENTEAFF. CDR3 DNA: TGTGCCAGCAGCTTTAGTACTGAGAACACTGAAGCTTTCTTT.

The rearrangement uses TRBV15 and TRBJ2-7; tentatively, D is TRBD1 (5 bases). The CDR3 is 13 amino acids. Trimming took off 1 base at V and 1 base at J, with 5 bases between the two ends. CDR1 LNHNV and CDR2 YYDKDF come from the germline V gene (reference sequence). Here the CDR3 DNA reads TGTGCCACCAGCAGAGCAGGGTCCTACGAGCAGTACTTC. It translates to CATSRAGSYEQYF.

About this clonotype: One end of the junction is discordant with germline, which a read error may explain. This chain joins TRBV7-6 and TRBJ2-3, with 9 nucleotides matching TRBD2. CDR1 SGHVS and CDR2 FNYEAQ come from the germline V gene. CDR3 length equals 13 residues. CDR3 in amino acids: CASGLAGADTQYF. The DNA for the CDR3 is TGTGCCAGCGGCTTAGCGGGGGCAGATACGCAGTATTTT.

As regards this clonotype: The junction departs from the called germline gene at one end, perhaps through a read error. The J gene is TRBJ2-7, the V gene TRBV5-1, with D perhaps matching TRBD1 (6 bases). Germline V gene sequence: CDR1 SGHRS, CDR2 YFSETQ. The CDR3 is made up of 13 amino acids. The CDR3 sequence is CASSTQGNNEQYF. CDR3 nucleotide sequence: TGTGCCAGCAGCACCCAGGGGAACAATGAGCAGTACTTC.

DNA for the CDR3: TGTGCCAGCAGCCCAGTAGCGTTAGGGGTGAACACTGAAGCTTTCTTT. Protein: CASSPVALGVNTEAFF. V usage is TRBV3-1 and J usage is TRBJ1-1; TRBD1 might be the D (5 bases). CDR3 length: 16 residues. From germline, CDR1 is LGHDT and CDR2 YNNKEL (reference sequence). V was shortened by 4 bases and J by 0 bases, with 15 bases between the two germline ends.

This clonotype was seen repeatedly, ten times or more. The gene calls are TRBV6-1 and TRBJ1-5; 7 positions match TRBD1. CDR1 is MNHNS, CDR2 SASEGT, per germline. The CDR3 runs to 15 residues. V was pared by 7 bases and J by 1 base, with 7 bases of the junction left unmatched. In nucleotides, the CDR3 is TGTGCCAGCAATGAGGGGGCAGGGAGCAATCAGCCCCAGCATTTT. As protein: CASNEGAGSNQPQHF.

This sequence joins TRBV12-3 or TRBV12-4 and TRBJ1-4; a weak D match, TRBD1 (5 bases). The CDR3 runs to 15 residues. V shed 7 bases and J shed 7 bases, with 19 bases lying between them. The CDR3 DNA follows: TGTGCCAGCATGGATATCCTGGGGGGTGGTGAAAAACTGTTTTTT. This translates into CASMDILGGGEKLFF.

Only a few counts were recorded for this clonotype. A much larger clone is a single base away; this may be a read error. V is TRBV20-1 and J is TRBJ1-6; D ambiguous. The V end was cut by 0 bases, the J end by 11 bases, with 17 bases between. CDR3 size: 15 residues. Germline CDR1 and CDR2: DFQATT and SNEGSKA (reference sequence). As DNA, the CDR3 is TGCAGTGCTAGAGATGGTAGGGAGCCTGGGGCACCCCTCCACTTT. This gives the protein CSARDGREPGAPLHF.

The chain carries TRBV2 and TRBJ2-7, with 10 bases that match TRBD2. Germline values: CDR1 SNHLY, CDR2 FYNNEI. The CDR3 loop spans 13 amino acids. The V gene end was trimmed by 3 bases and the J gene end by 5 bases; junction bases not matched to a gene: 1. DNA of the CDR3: TGTGCCAGCAGTGAGGGACTAGCGAACGAGCAGTACTTC. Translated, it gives CASSEGLANEQYF.

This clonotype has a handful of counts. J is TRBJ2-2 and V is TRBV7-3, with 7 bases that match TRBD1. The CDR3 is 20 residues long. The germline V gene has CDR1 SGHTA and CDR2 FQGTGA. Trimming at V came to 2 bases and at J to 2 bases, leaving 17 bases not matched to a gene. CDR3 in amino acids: CASSLLFSQGGPFNTGELFF. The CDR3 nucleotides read TGTGCCAGCAGCTTACTTTTTTCGCAAGGGGGCCCTTTTAACACCGGGGAGCTGTTTTTT.

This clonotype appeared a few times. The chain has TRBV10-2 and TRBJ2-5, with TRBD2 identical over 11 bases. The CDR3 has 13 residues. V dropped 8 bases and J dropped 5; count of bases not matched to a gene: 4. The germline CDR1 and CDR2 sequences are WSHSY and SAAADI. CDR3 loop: CASALAGEETQYF. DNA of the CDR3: TGCGCCAGCGCACTAGCGGGGGAGGAGACCCAGTACTTC.

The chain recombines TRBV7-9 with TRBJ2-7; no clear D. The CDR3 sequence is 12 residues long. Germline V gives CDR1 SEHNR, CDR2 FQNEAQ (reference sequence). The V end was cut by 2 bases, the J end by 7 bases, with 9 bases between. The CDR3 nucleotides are TGTGCCAGCAGCTTATCTTCAAATGAGCAGTACTTC. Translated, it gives CASSLSSNEQYF.

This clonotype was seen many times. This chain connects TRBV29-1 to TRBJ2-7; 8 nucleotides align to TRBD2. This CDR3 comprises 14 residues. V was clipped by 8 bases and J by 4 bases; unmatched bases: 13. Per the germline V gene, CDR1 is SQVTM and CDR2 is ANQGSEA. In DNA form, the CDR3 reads TGCAGCCCGGGGGGGCAGGAAGGGTTGTACGAGCAGTACTTC. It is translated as CSPGGQEGLYEQYF.

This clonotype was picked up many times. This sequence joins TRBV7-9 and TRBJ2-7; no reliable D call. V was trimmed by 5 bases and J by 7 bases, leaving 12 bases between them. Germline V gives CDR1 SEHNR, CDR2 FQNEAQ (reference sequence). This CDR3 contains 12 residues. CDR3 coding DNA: TGTGCCAGCAGCCTTTCCGCTTGGGAGCAGTACTTC. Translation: CASSLSAWEQYF.

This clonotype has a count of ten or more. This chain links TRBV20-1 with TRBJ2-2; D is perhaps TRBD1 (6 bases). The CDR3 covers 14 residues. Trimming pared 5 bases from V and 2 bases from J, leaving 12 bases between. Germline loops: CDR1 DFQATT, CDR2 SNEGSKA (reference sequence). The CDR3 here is CSARRDTNTGELFF. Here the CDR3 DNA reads TGCAGTGCTCGCCGGGACACAAACACCGGGGAGCTGTTTTTT.

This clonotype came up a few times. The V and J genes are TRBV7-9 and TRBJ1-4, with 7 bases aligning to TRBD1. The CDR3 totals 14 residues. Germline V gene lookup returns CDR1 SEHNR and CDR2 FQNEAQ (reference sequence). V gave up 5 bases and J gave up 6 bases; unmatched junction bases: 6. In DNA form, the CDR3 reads TGTGCCAGCAGCCCCACAGGGGCGGATGAAAAACTGTTTTTT. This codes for CASSPTGADEKLFF.

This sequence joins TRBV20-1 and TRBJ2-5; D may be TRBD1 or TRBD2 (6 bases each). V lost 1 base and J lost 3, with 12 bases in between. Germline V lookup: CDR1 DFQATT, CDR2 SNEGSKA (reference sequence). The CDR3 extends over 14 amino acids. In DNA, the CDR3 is TGCAGTGCTAGAGGGGGGGCGTCTAAAGAGACCCAGTACTTC. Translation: CSARGGASKETQYF.

The CDR3 loop is CASSVAAVTYEQYF. The CDR3 DNA follows: TGTGCCAGCAGCGTAGCTGCGGTAACCTACGAGCAGTACTTC. This chain links TRBV9 with TRBJ2-7; no reliable D call. This CDR3 is built from 14 residues. V lost 0 bases and J lost 2, with 9 bases in between. The germline CDR1 and CDR2 sequences are SGDLS and YYNGEE.

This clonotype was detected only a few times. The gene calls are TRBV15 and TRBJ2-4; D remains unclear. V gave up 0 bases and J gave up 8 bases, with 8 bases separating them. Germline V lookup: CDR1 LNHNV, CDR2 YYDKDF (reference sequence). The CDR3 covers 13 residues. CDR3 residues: CATSREMGDIQYF. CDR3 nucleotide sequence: TGTGCCACCAGCAGAGAAATGGGCGACATTCAGTACTTC. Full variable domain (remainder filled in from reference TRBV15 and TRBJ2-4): DAMVIQNPRYQVTQFGKPVTLSCSQTLNHNVMYWYQQKSSQAPKLLFHYYDKDFNNEADTPDNFQSRRPNTSFCFLDIRSPGLGDTAMYLCATSREMGDIQYFGAGTRLSVL.

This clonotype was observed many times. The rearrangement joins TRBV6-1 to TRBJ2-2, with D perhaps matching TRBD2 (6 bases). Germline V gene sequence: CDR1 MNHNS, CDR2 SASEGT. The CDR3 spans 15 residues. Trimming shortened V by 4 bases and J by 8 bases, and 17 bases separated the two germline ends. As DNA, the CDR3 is TGTGCCAGCAGTGGCCGTAGCGGACCGTCTGGGGAGCTGTTTTTT. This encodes CASSGRSGPSGELFF.